This TCR beta chain emerged from a study of blood T cell repertoires in COVID-19. Self-reported history from a screening survey and questionnaire set each donor's cohort. The germline gives CDR1 GTSNPN, CDR2 SVGIG (reference sequence). The CDR3 length is 15 residues. The V end was cut by 1 base, the J end by 0 bases, with 9 bases between. Some clones are missing from TCRdb's copy, which holds only in-frame ones; the method was immunoSEQ multiplex PCR. The data show about 180,000 clones, 65% to 85% seen once. The receptor was isolated from a woman in her forties with acute COVID-19. Sequenced sample: PBMCs or T cells enriched from blood (not recorded which). This sequence joins TRBV30 and TRBJ1-4, with D perhaps matching TRBD1 (5 bases). The CDR3 region is CAWSGGHATNEKLFF. The CDR3 bases are TGTGCCTGGAGTGGAGGACACGCAACTAATGAAAAACTGTTTTTT.